These 30 T cell receptor beta chains were all obtained from the same sample, sequenced in a study of blood T cell repertoires in COVID-19. Data came from immunoSEQ multiplex PCR; TCRdb stores just in-frame clones and leaves some out. Of approximately 240,000 clones in the sample, 90% to 95% were seen once. The sample comprised PBMCs or T cells enriched from blood (not recorded which). The receptors derive from a woman under 30 who had recovered from COVID-19.

This clone was observed a few times. The same CDR3 is also encoded by other DNA sequences in this sample. The chain has TRBV29-1 and TRBJ1-2; 7 bases agree with TRBD1. Germline V gives CDR1 SQVTM, CDR2 ANQGSEA. The CDR3 spans 12 residues. Trimming took 6 bases from V and 5 from J; bases not matched to a gene: 6. The CDR3: CSVGDRVYGYTF. In nucleotides, the CDR3 is TGCAGCGTGGGAGACAGGGTTTATGGCTACACCTTC.

This sequence joins TRBV4-3 and TRBJ1-2; weak D call: TRBD1 (5 bases). Trimming shortened V by 3 bases and J by 4 bases, and 18 bases separated the two germline ends. This CDR3 contains 16 residues. CDR1 and CDR2 from the germline V gene are LGHNA and YSLEER. The CDR3 sequence is CASSQYDKVGLYGYTF. For the CDR3, the DNA is TGCGCCAGCAGCCAGTACGATAAGGTGGGGCTCTATGGCTACACCTTC.

The chain carries TRBV3-1 (or the pseudogene TRBV3-2) and TRBJ1-5; the D is unclear. V lost 0 bases to trimming and J lost 6 bases, with 6 bases between them. The germline V gene encodes CDR1 LGHDT and CDR2 YNNKEL (reference sequence). There are 13 residues in the CDR3. The CDR3 protein is CASSQELGQPQHF. DNA for the CDR3: TGTGCCAGCAGCCAAGAACTAGGTCAGCCCCAGCATTTT.

A word on this clone: Different DNA sequences within this sample yield the same CDR3. J is TRBJ2-1 and V is TRBV4-1; 11 nucleotides align to TRBD2. This CDR3 has 16 residues. Germline V CDR1 and CDR2: MGHRA, YSYEKL. Trimming removed 1 base from V and 4 bases from J; junction bases left unmatched: 3. The DNA for the CDR3 is TGCGCCAGCAGCCAAGGGACTAGCGGGCGATACAATGAGCAGTTCTTC. Translation gives CASSQGTSGRYNEQFF.

In its sample, this clone was seen once. This chain joins TRBV6-5 and TRBJ1-1; 10 bases fit TRBD1. Germline lookup yields CDR1 MNHEY and CDR2 SVGAGI. The J segment lost 4 bases and the V segment lost 6 bases, leaving 2 bases of the junction unmatched. This CDR3 has 13 residues. The CDR3 DNA follows: TGTGCCAGCAGCCGGACAGGGGGCACTGAAGCTTTCTTT. This gives the protein CASSRTGGTEAFF.

In DNA form, the CDR3 reads TGTGCCAGCAGCGTAGCTCGTCTAGCGGGGGCCCAGGCGAACACCGGGGAGCTGTTTTTT. This gives the protein CASSVARLAGAQANTGELFF. The V and J genes are TRBV9 and TRBJ2-2, with 10 positions matching TRBD2. CDR1 SGDLS and CDR2 YYNGEE come from the germline V gene. This CDR3 contains 20 residues. Trimming cost V 0 bases and J 0 bases; bases outside gene matches: 11.

The chain carries TRBV3-1 (or the pseudogene TRBV3-2) and TRBJ2-7; D is undetermined. Trimming took off 4 bases at V and 0 bases at J, with 4 bases between the two ends. This CDR3 has 12 residues. Looked up from germline, CDR1 is LGHDT and CDR2 is YNNKEL (reference sequence). The CDR3 sequence is CASSLSSYEQYF. The CDR3 DNA is TGTGCCAGCAGCCTTAGCTCCTACGAGCAGTACTTC.

V gene TRBV19 combines with J gene TRBJ2-1; 8 bases align to TRBD2. The CDR3 loop spans 12 amino acids. Per the germline V gene, CDR1 is LNHDA and CDR2 is SQIVND (reference sequence). V gave up 10 bases and J gave up 4 bases; unmatched junction bases: 3. CDR3 nucleotides: TGTGCCACGGGGGGGATATACAATGAGCAGTTCTTC. Translating gives CATGGIYNEQFF.

The V gene is TRBV4-1, the J gene TRBJ1-2; D unclear. CDR1 is MGHRA and CDR2 is YSYEKL in the germline V gene. The CDR3 runs 17 residues. Trimming removed 0 bases from V and 4 bases from J, with 18 bases in between. This chain's CDR3 is CASSQDPLGGEIYGYTF. The CDR3 bases are TGCGCCAGCAGCCAAGATCCCCTCGGCGGGGAGATCTATGGCTACACCTTC.

The CDR3 nucleotides are TGTGCCAGCAGCTTGAAGGGGTTACTTCAGCCCCAGCATTTT. It encodes CASSLKGLLQPQHF. The chain recombines TRBV5-6 with TRBJ1-5; tentatively, D is TRBD1 (5 bases). V was trimmed by 1 base and J by 6 bases, leaving 11 bases between them. The CDR3 totals 14 residues. CDR1 is SGHDT and CDR2 is YYEEEE in the germline V gene.

The rearrangement uses TRBV6-5 and TRBJ2-5, with D tentatively TRBD2 (7 bases). Germline V CDR1 and CDR2: MNHEY, SVGAGI. This CDR3 is 14 amino acids long. The V end was cut by 2 bases, the J end by 1 base, with 8 bases between. The CDR3 sequence is CASSYGGAQETQYF. The CDR3, as DNA: TGTGCCAGCAGTTACGGGGGGGCCCAAGAGACCCAGTACTTC.

The J gene is TRBJ1-1, the V gene TRBV12-3 or TRBV12-4; D call uncertain. With 7 bases removed from V and 10 bases from J, the gap between germline ends came to 16 bases. This CDR3 is 12 amino acids long. CDR3 amino acids: CASTTRRAGAFF. For the CDR3, the DNA is TGTGCCAGCACAACACGGAGGGCGGGAGCTTTCTTT.

The V gene is TRBV28, the J gene TRBJ1-2; D gene uncertain. The V end was cut by 4 bases, the J end by 4 bases, with 7 bases between. Germline V CDR1 and CDR2: MDHEN, SYDVKM. This CDR3 is 12 amino acids long. CDR3 nucleotide sequence: TGTGCCAGCAGTTCCTCTATCTATGGCTACACCTTC. Translation gives CASSSSIYGYTF.

This clone showed up just once. This sequence joins TRBV28 and TRBJ2-1; D may be TRBD2 (6 bases). Trimming pared 5 bases from V and 4 bases from J, leaving 12 bases between. Germline V CDR1 and CDR2: MDHEN, SYDVKM. The CDR3 consists of 14 residues. CDR3 DNA sequence: TGTGCCAGCAGTCCCCCGGGAGCATACAATGAGCAGTTCTTC. As protein: CASSPPGAYNEQFF.

This sequence joins TRBV6-6 and TRBJ1-2, with D maybe TRBD1 (6 bases). Trimming pared 5 bases from V and 6 bases from J, leaving 25 bases between. Germline-derived CDR1 and CDR2 are MNHNY and SVGAGI (reference sequence). The CDR3 runs 17 residues. CDR3 loop: CASSQTWVVVAGDGYTF. Here the CDR3 DNA reads TGTGCCAGCAGTCAGACGTGGGTGGTCGTGGCAGGGGATGGCTACACCTTC.

The V gene is TRBV7-8, the J gene TRBJ2-4; D possibly corresponds to TRBD2 (6 bases). The germline V gene has CDR1 SGHVS and CDR2 FQNEAQ. V was clipped by 5 bases and J by 8 bases, with 16 bases between them. The CDR3 has 14 amino acids. The CDR3 region has the DNA TGTGCCAGCAGCCATATCGACGGAGGGGACATTCAGTACTTC. Translation: CASSHIDGGDIQYF.

The chain links TRBV24-1 to TRBJ2-1; 8 bases map to TRBD2. Looked up from germline, CDR1 is KGHDR and CDR2 is SFDVKD. J was trimmed by 3 bases and V by 4 bases; bases with no gene match: 4. The CDR3 covers 15 residues. The CDR3 loop is CATSDPREDYNEQFF. CDR3 sequence (DNA): TGTGCCACCAGTGACCCGCGGGAGGACTACAATGAGCAGTTCTTC.

In DNA, the CDR3 is TGTGCCAGCAGTGTGGGTCTAGCGGGGGCCCTCGAGCAGTTCTTC. Residues: CASSVGLAGALEQFF. J is TRBJ2-1 and V is TRBV2; TRBD2 aligns across 10 bases. Germline V gives CDR1 SNHLY, CDR2 FYNNEI. V trimming: 4 bases; J trimming: 10 bases; junction bases outside the gene matches: 10. This CDR3 comprises 15 residues.

J is TRBJ2-5 and V is TRBV5-6, with D unresolved. The CDR3 runs 12 residues. Germline V lookup: CDR1 SGHDT, CDR2 YYEEEE. With 1 base removed from V and 4 bases from J, the gap between germline ends came to 5 bases. The CDR3 DNA is TGTGCCAGCAGCTTGATCGTAGAGACCCAGTACTTC. Protein product: CASSLIVETQYF.

The chain uses TRBV4-2 and TRBJ2-7; no firm D call. V was pared by 0 bases and J by 3 bases, with 12 bases between. Germline-derived CDR1 and CDR2 are LGHNA and YNFKEQ. This CDR3 region has 15 residues. The CDR3 protein is CASSQDEERSYEQYF. CDR3 sequence (DNA): TGTGCCAGCAGCCAAGATGAGGAGAGGAGCTACGAGCAGTACTTC.

Only a few counts were recorded for this clone. The chain combines TRBV5-4 with TRBJ1-1, with D tentatively TRBD1 (5 bases). V shed 8 bases and J shed 0 bases, with 17 bases lying between them. From germline, CDR1 is SGHNT and CDR2 YYREEE (reference sequence). The CDR3 is made up of 15 amino acids. The chain's CDR3 is CARQKGRGVNTEAFF. CDR3 nucleotides: TGTGCCAGGCAGAAGGGGCGCGGGGTGAACACTGAAGCTTTCTTT.

CDR3 DNA: TGCGCCAGCAGCCAAGTAGGAGTTCCCGGGAGAGGTAAAGGCACCTACGAGCAGTACTTC. The encoded protein is CASSQVGVPGRGKGTYEQYF. The genes are TRBV4-1 and TRBJ2-7; D perhaps matches TRBD2 (6 bases). Trimming cost V 1 base and J 2 bases, with 27 bases left between them. The CDR3 has 20 amino acids. Germline CDR1 MGHRA, CDR2 YSYEKL.

The V call is TRBV6-5, the J call TRBJ1-5; the D gene is possibly TRBD1 (6 bases). The germline gives CDR1 MNHEY, CDR2 SVGAGI. Trimming left V 6 bases short and J 6 bases short, with 15 bases between. This CDR3 spans 14 amino acids. The CDR3 is CASSWTVGGQPQHF. The CDR3 DNA sequence: TGTGCCAGCAGCTGGACAGTTGGAGGTCAGCCCCAGCATTTT.

The chain carries TRBV5-1 and TRBJ1-3; the D gene is possibly TRBD1 (6 bases). The CDR3 spans 15 residues. The V gene lost 5 bases and the J gene lost 0 bases, with 12 bases spanning the gap. The V gene's germline CDR1 is SGHRS and CDR2 YFSETQ. In nucleotides, the CDR3 is TGCGCCAGCAGTAACGGACAGTTCTCTGGAAACACCATATATTTT. Translating it yields CASSNGQFSGNTIYF.

This rearrangement joins TRBV6-5 to TRBJ2-7; D uncertain. This CDR3 spans 15 amino acids. V was clipped by 0 bases and J by 0 bases, with 9 bases between them. CDR1 and CDR2 from the germline V gene are MNHEY and SVGAGI. The CDR3 region is CASSYSGASSYEQYF. For the CDR3, the DNA is TGTGCCAGCAGTTACTCAGGAGCTAGCTCCTACGAGCAGTACTTC.

This sequence joins TRBV28 and TRBJ1-5; D perhaps matches TRBD1 (6 bases). Germline CDR1 is MDHEN and CDR2 is SYDVKM. This CDR3 contains 15 residues. Trimming stripped 5 bases from V and 1 base from J, with 12 bases between. The CDR3 DNA follows: TGTGCCAGCAGTAATACAGGGTGGAGCAATCAGCCCCAGCATTTT. This gives the protein CASSNTGWSNQPQHF.

CDR3 sequence: CASSHTSTGRSIQHF. The CDR3 coding sequence is TGTGCCAGCAGTCACACCTCGACAGGACGCTCAATCCAGCATTTT. The J gene is TRBJ1-5, the V gene TRBV6-2 or TRBV6-3; D perhaps matches TRBD1 (6 bases). V was cut by 5 bases and J by 12 bases, with 23 bases left in between. The length of the CDR3 is 15 residues. From germline, CDR1 is MNHEY and CDR2 SVGEGT.

The J gene is TRBJ1-1, the V gene TRBV7-3, with a weak D call TRBD1 (6 bases). The CDR3 runs 16 residues. Trimming cost V 5 bases and J 4 bases, with 20 bases left between them. In germline, CDR1 is SGHTA, CDR2 FQGTGA. CDR3 nucleotide sequence: TGTGCCAGCAGCGCTGGGCCACAGGGCGTCGGCACTGAAGCTTTCTTT. This codes for CASSAGPQGVGTEAFF.

This sequence joins TRBV18 and TRBJ2-6, with 7 bases aligning to TRBD1. The CDR3 extends over 17 amino acids. J gave up 0 bases and V 1 base, and 3 bases lay outside the gene matches. The V gene's germline CDR1 is KGHSH and CDR2 LQKENI. The CDR3 DNA sequence: TGTGCCAGCTCACCACGGGCAGGGGGCTCTGGGGCCAACGTCCTGACTTTC. Translation: CASSPRAGGSGANVLTF.

Only a few counts were recorded for this clone. The rearrangement links TRBV5-1 to TRBJ1-5, with TRBD1 as a possible D gene (6 bases). This CDR3 has 14 residues. V was shortened by 4 bases and J by 4 bases, with 12 bases between the two germline ends. CDR1 and CDR2 from the germline V gene are SGHRS and YFSETQ. This CDR3 is CASSPGTPNQPQHF. In DNA form, the CDR3 reads TGCGCCAGCAGCCCCGGGACACCGAATCAGCCCCAGCATTTT.